The rows below give T cell receptor beta chains drawn from one sample of a study of T-cell reconstitution after alpha-beta-depleted transplantation in children. Each CDR3 protein gets one entry after TCRdb re-called the PCR reads with MiXCR. The sample shows about 340,000 distinct CDR3 sequences, 15% to 20% of them seen only once. This material consisted of PBMCs, mostly from graft donor cells, taken 360 days after TCRalphabeta/CD19-depleted stem cell transplant. Receptor source: a male patient aged 2 to 10 who had a stem cell transplant for acute lymphoblastic leukemia, so the T cells may come from the graft donor. Both conserved end residues are part of each CDR3. The D gene is left open where the match is weak. Clone sizes are given selectively: once, few, many, or a class where the clone is expanded.

D	V	size	J	DNA	CDR3
NA	TRBV6-5	few	TRBJ1-4	TGTGCCAGCAGTTACACACTTCCCAGGGGATATAATGAAAAACTGTTTTTT	CASSYTLPRGYNEKLFF
NA	TRBV28	many	TRBJ2-7	TGTGCCAGCAGTTCCCTCTGGGCCACTACTTACGAGCAGTACTTC	CASSSLWATTYEQYF
NA	TRBV2	few	TRBJ2-3	TGTGCCAGCAGTGCCCTGGGGGGAAGGTCAGATACGCAGTATTTT	CASSALGGRSDTQYF
NA	TRBV6-1	NA	TRBJ1-5	TGTGCCAGCAGTGAAAAGGGTCCCCTTCAGCCCCAGCATTTT	CASSEKGPLQPQHF
TRBD1	TRBV7-2	NA	TRBJ2-7	TGTGCCAGCAGCTTAGCGAGGGACAGTTACGAGCAGTACTTC	CASSLARDSYEQYF
TRBD2	TRBV20-1	few	TRBJ2-3	TGCAGTACCCCGACTAGCGGGAGGGCGACAGATACGCAGTATTTT	CSTPTSGRATDTQYF
NA	TRBV9	NA	TRBJ2-7	TGTGCCAGCAGCGTGGGATCCGACAGGTTTTACGAGCAGTACTTC	CASSVGSDRFYEQYF
NA	TRBV4-2	many	TRBJ2-1	TGTGCCAGCAGCCAAGATCACCTGGGGCAGTTCTTC	CASSQDHLGQFF
TRBD2	TRBV7-4	few	TRBJ2-7	TGTGCCAGCCGCCTAGCGGTACACTACGAGCAGTACTTC	CASRLAVHYEQYF
TRBD2	TRBV28	many	TRBJ2-1	TGTGCCAGCTTGCCTAGCGGGAGCGGAGGGAGTGAGCAGTTCTTC	CASLPSGSGGSEQFF
NA	TRBV6-1	few	TRBJ1-6	TGTGCCAGCACTCCTTTATTGAGACAGAGCTCCTATAATTCACCCCTCCACTTT	CASTPLLRQSSYNSPLHF
TRBD1	TRBV5-1	few	TRBJ2-7	TGCGCCAGCAGCTTGGGGGACAGGGGGCAAGAGCAGTACTTC	CASSLGDRGQEQYF
NA	TRBV5-1	few	TRBJ2-7	TGCGCCAGCAGCTCCCCCGGGACGTCGTTAAACGAGCAGTACTTC	CASSSPGTSLNEQYF